The rows below give T cell receptor beta chains drawn from one sample of a study of T cells expressing NK-cell markers. TCRdb reprocessed the 5' RACE reads, with one entry per CDR3 protein and no DNA. This repertoire includes a few hundred thousand distinct CDR3 sequences. Material for sequencing was blood T cells: a sorted CD56 or NKG2C T cell subset, CD4+ or CD8+ T cells, or bulk PBMC T cells (not recorded which). These receptor sequences come from a man younger than 35 in good health. The CDR3 runs from the conserved cysteine through the conserved F or W.

V	J	CDR3
TRBV29-1	TRBJ2-5	CSVVMWSGGETQYF
TRBV19	TRBJ2-1	CASSIRGSPPYNEQFF
TRBV18	TRBJ1-3	CASSLFRGLRSGNTIYF
TRBV18	TRBJ2-2	CASSPRTTITNTGELFF
TRBV5-1	TRBJ2-1	CASNLAGALDEQFF
TRBV4-2	TRBJ2-3	CASSQAGLGTDTQYF
TRBV12-3/TRBV12-4	TRBJ2-7	CASSFGSGGAREQYF
TRBV9	TRBJ2-5	CASSAQGETQYF
TRBV5-5	TRBJ2-1	CASSDRLAGNNEQFF
TRBV12-3/TRBV12-4	TRBJ2-7	CASATPRTAGYEQYF
TRBV29-1	TRBJ1-2	CSVVGRLTYGYTF
TRBV6-1	TRBJ2-3	CASSFTTSGRTDTQYF
TRBV4-1	TRBJ1-2	CASSQDGRRYGYTF
TRBV7-9	TRBJ2-3	CASSFGDRSTDTQYF
TRBV2	TRBJ2-3	CASSEAGIGDTQYF
TRBV12-3/TRBV12-4	TRBJ2-3	CASSSAALVLAGGRDTQYF
TRBV20-1	TRBJ2-3	CSARTLKAADTQYF
TRBV6-1	TRBJ1-2	CASSERGSGYTF
TRBV7-2	TRBJ2-1	CASSSLSGHGKGSSYNEQFF
TRBV12-3/TRBV12-4	TRBJ2-1	CASSPTPQGNEQFF
TRBV12-3/TRBV12-4	TRBJ1-5	CASSPARGLDNQPQHF
TRBV6-5	TRBJ2-2	CASSYSGLKGNTGELFF
TRBV12-3/TRBV12-4	TRBJ2-3	CASSLAGRVPDTQYF
TRBV12-3/TRBV12-4	TRBJ2-1	CASSLAERDRGPGEQFF
TRBV30	TRBJ2-1	CAWSALGTGSNEQFF
TRBV12-3/TRBV12-4	TRBJ2-7	CASSLESGGPLSRYF
TRBV12-3/TRBV12-4	TRBJ2-3	CASSSDTPRPLADTQYF
TRBV20-1	TRBJ1-1	CSARRGSPNTEAFF
TRBV9	TRBJ2-1	CASSQRGDRGYGEQFF
TRBV6-5	TRBJ2-2	CASSYPTGHVDARTGELFF
TRBV12-3/TRBV12-4	TRBJ1-5	CASSQQGQPQHF
TRBV12-3/TRBV12-4	TRBJ2-1	CATSSAKGWEQFF
TRBV10-2	TRBJ2-1	CASFTGQGPYNEQFF
TRBV15	TRBJ2-1	CATSRGGTSDNEQFF
TRBV29-1	TRBJ2-5	CSVNLKGGLETQYF
TRBV12-3/TRBV12-4	TRBJ2-7	CASSALWYEQYF
TRBV29-1	TRBJ2-3	CSARTRFTDTQYF
TRBV2	TRBJ2-5	CASLGLAGIVTQYF
TRBV20-1	TRBJ2-1	CSARGPLERWQFF
TRBV12-3/TRBV12-4	TRBJ2-1	CASTLGGRVYNEQFF
TRBV3-1	TRBJ2-1	CASRGGVGSEQFF
TRBV6-5	TRBJ2-5	CASSYWGGSEETQYF
TRBV20-1	TRBJ2-3	CSARDGVRLATTDTQYF
TRBV12-3/TRBV12-4	TRBJ1-1	CASSYRGRWATEAFF
TRBV29-1	TRBJ2-3	CSVEVYGGADTQYF
TRBV29-1	TRBJ1-2	CSVEPGATYTF
TRBV6-1	TRBJ2-1	CASSELAGGREQFF
TRBV5-1	TRBJ2-7	CASTRPTGRGVREQYF
TRBV19	TRBJ1-1	CASREQDTEAFF
TRBV20-1	TRBJ2-5	CSGIQGAQGTQYF
TRBV5-1	TRBJ2-1	CASSSGTSGRHYNEQFF